The 27 T cell receptor beta chains below were found in one sample sequenced in a study of vaccination and CD4 T cells after COVID-19. These receptors lack a known antigen. The Oncomine TCR Beta short-read assay was applied to DNA of cultured CD4+ T cells. TCRdb analysed the PCR reads with MiXCR anew, one entry per CDR3 protein. Seen here are 20,000 or so distinct CDR3 sequences, around 40% observed once, and the top ten hold under 10%. Stated treatment: approximately 11-day PBMC culture with coronavirus spike peptide pools or control peptides (ViraFEST assay). This material consisted of CD4+ T cells from blood, cultured in vitro, taken after SARS-CoV-2 vaccination. Every receptor here comes from a human donor who had recovered from COVID-19.

V is TRBV10-1 and J is TRBJ2-2; no definite D call. This CDR3 is 12 amino acids long. Trimming cost V 6 bases and J 5 bases, with 7 bases left between them. Per germline, CDR1 WNHNN and CDR2 SYGVQD (reference sequence). CDR3 loop: CASSPTTGELFF. The DNA of the CDR3 is TGCGCCAGCAGCCCCACTACCGGGGAGCTGTTTTTT.

The CDR3 bases are TGTGCCAGCAGCCAGGGGGGACCCAATCAGCCCCAGCATTTT. Encoded protein: CASSQGGPNQPQHF. The rearrangement uses TRBV7-6 and TRBJ1-5; 7 nucleotides agree with TRBD1. J gave up 3 bases and V 5 bases, and 4 bases lay outside the gene matches. The V gene's germline CDR1 is SGHVS and CDR2 FNYEAQ. This CDR3 is built from 14 residues. The variable domain in full, with the rest retrieved from reference TRBV7-6 and TRBJ1-5, is GAGVSQSPRYKVTKRGQDVALRCDPISGHVSLYWYRQALGQGPEFLTYFNYEAQQDKSGLPNDRFSAERPEGSISTLTIQRTEQRDSAMYRCASSQGGPNQPQHFGDGTRLSIL.

In nucleotides, the CDR3 is TGTGCCAGCAGCTTAGTTGGCAGGGGTCGGTTGGAGACCCAGTACTTC. Amino acids: CASSLVGRGRLETQYF. The chain employs TRBV11-2 and TRBJ2-5; TRBD1 is a possible D gene (6 bases). The germline V and J ends were trimmed by 1 base and 5 bases, with 17 bases remaining between them. Germline V gene sequence: CDR1 SGHAT, CDR2 FQNNGV. The CDR3 sequence is 16 residues long.

This clonotype was counted a few times. The chain is built from TRBV7-2 and TRBJ2-7; D gene unclear. Germline assignment: CDR1 SGHTA and CDR2 FQGNSA. The CDR3 runs to 15 residues. V lost 1 base to trimming and J lost 3 bases, with 13 bases between them. CDR3 DNA sequence: TGTGCCAGCAGCTTAGTTTGGCAGACGAGCTACGAGCAGTACTTC. Its translation: CASSLVWQTSYEQYF.

The rearrangement joins TRBV11-3 to TRBJ2-7, with D maybe TRBD2 (5 bases). Trimming removed 5 bases from V and 2 bases from J, with 13 bases in between. The V gene's germline CDR1 is SGHNT and CDR2 YENEEA. The CDR3 length is 14 residues. The CDR3 protein is CASSKRRGTYEQYF. Written as DNA, the CDR3 is TGTGCCAGCAGCAAACGGAGAGGGACCTACGAGCAGTACTTC. The full variable domain, with the rest looked up from reference TRBV11-3 and TRBJ2-7, is EAGVVQSPRYKIIEKKQPVAFWCNPISGHNTLYWYLQNLGQGPELLIRYENEEAVDDSQLPKDRFSAERLKGVDSTLKIQPAELGDSAVYLCASSKRRGTYEQYFGPGTRLTVT.

This clonotype appeared a few times. The chain combines TRBV4-3 with TRBJ2-5; D is uncertain. This CDR3 has 14 residues. V lost 3 bases and J 5 bases, leaving 13 bases between the germline ends. Germline V gene data show CDR1 as LGHNA and CDR2 as YSLEER. The CDR3 spells CASSQDLLGETQYF. DNA of the CDR3: TGCGCCAGCAGCCAGGATCTGCTGGGCGAGACCCAGTACTTC.

The chain has TRBV20-1 and TRBJ2-1; 9 bases map to TRBD2. This CDR3 is 15 amino acids long. The germline V gene has CDR1 DFQATT and CDR2 SNEGSKA (reference sequence). The V segment lost 5 bases and the J segment 0 bases; nucleotides outside the gene matches: 5. CDR3 protein: CSALSTSGSYNEQFF. CDR3 in DNA: TGCAGTGCTTTGTCGACTAGCGGCTCCTACAATGAGCAGTTCTTC.

This clonotype was picked up a small number of times. The chain joins TRBV6-1 to TRBJ1-1, with unresolved D. With 6 bases removed from V and 6 bases from J, the gap between germline ends came to 14 bases. The CDR3 totals 13 residues. Germline V gene data show CDR1 as MNHNS and CDR2 as SASEGT. CDR3 region: CASSTDRGAEAFF. The CDR3, as DNA: TGTGCCAGCAGCACGGACCGCGGGGCTGAAGCTTTCTTT.

The rearrangement uses TRBV7-8 and TRBJ2-5, with D unclear. Trimming left V 1 base short and J 4 bases short, with 7 bases between. This CDR3 spans 13 amino acids. Per the germline V gene, CDR1 is SGHVS and CDR2 is FQNEAQ. The CDR3 here is CASSLVGRETQYF. DNA of the CDR3: TGTGCCAGCAGCTTAGTTGGTAGAGAGACCCAGTACTTC.

The gene calls are TRBV2 and TRBJ2-1; 8 nucleotides line up with TRBD2. Germline trimming cut 1 base from V and 4 bases from J; bases unmatched to any gene: 6. Germline CDR1 is SNHLY and CDR2 is FYNNEI. The CDR3 is 16 residues long. As DNA, the CDR3 is TGTGCCAGCAGTGAAGAACGGGAGGGCCTGTACAATGAGCAGTTCTTC. Residues: CASSEEREGLYNEQFF.

The J gene is TRBJ2-3, the V gene TRBV2; D might be TRBD1 or TRBD2, each matching 5 bases. The V gene's germline CDR1 is SNHLY and CDR2 FYNNEI. The CDR3 is made up of 18 amino acids. The V end lost 5 bases, the J end lost 0 bases, and 21 bases lay between the germline ends. The CDR3 DNA is TGTGCCAGCAGTCAAAATCCCCGGGACGCCTCTAGCACAGATACGCAGTATTTT. Protein product: CASSQNPRDASSTDTQYF.

This clonotype showed up just once. This chain uses TRBV12-3 or TRBV12-4 with TRBJ1-1; D unresolved. V gave up 3 bases and J gave up 1 base, with 6 bases separating them. This CDR3 comprises 13 residues. The CDR3 DNA reads TGTGCCAGCAGTTTCTCCCAGAACACTGAAGCTTTCTTT. It yields the protein CASSFSQNTEAFF.

This clonotype has more than one count but fewer than ten. The V and J genes are TRBV6-5 and TRBJ1-2; D gene unclear. This CDR3 is 12 amino acids long. CDR1 and CDR2 from the germline V gene are MNHEY and SVGAGI. The V end lost 4 bases, the J end lost 6 bases, and 9 bases lay between the germline ends. CDR3 amino acids: CASSFESHGYTF. The CDR3 bases are TGTGCCAGCAGTTTTGAGAGTCATGGCTACACCTTC.

There are a few counts of this clonotype. The chain employs TRBV2 and TRBJ2-3; D possibly corresponds to TRBD2 (5 bases). Per the germline V gene, CDR1 is SNHLY and CDR2 is FYNNEI. The CDR3 loop spans 14 amino acids. V was pared by 6 bases and J by 2 bases, with 12 bases between. CDR3: CASSELVLTDTQYF. The CDR3 nucleotides read TGTGCCAGCAGCGAACTAGTCCTCACAGATACGCAGTATTTT.

This clonotype was detected a few times. V is TRBV11-3 and J is TRBJ2-5, with D perhaps matching TRBD1 (5 bases). This CDR3 spans 15 amino acids. Trimming removed 4 bases at V and 2 bases at J, with 14 bases between. Looked up from germline, CDR1 is SGHNT and CDR2 is YENEEA. This CDR3 reads CASSSWIGEQETQYF. CDR3 DNA sequence: TGTGCCAGCAGCTCTTGGATAGGGGAACAAGAGACCCAGTACTTC.

The sample holds a few counts of this clonotype. The chain links TRBV6-5 to TRBJ2-7; possibly TRBD2 for D (5 bases). The V gene lost 4 bases and the J gene lost 1 base, with 11 bases spanning the gap. Germline CDR1 reads MNHEY; CDR2 reads SVGAGI. The CDR3 length is 14 residues. The CDR3 bases are TGTGCCAGCAGTTCTATACGGGATTCCTACGAGCAGTACTTC. Its translation: CASSSIRDSYEQYF.

A few counts support this clonotype. This chain uses TRBV6-1 with TRBJ2-1; no clear D. Germline V lookup: CDR1 MNHNS, CDR2 SASEGT. V was cut by 0 bases and J by 9 bases, with 6 bases left in between. This CDR3 contains 12 residues. The CDR3 is CASSEAWGEQFF. CDR3 coding DNA: TGTGCCAGCAGTGAAGCGTGGGGTGAGCAGTTCTTC.

The chain is built from TRBV12-3 or TRBV12-4 and TRBJ1-6; D is undetermined. This CDR3 has 14 residues. Trimming removed 2 bases at V and 4 bases at J, with 6 bases between. The CDR3: CASSLPGYNSPLHF. The CDR3 coding sequence is TGTGCCAGCAGTTTACCGGGGTATAATTCACCCCTCCACTTT.

The V and J genes are TRBV18 and TRBJ2-5, with D unclear. Germline CDR1 reads KGHSH; CDR2 reads LQKENI. CDR3 length equals 14 residues. Trimming removed 1 base from V and 2 bases from J, with 8 bases in between. This chain's CDR3 is CASSPRAVQETQYF. CDR3 coding DNA: TGTGCCAGCTCACCACGGGCTGTGCAAGAGACCCAGTACTTC.

The CDR3 DNA reads as TGTGCCAGCAGTTCGACAGGGGCACCTAACTATGGCTACACCTTC. The encoded protein is CASSSTGAPNYGYTF. The chain links TRBV28 to TRBJ1-2; TRBD1 matches 8 bases. J lost 0 bases, V lost 4 bases, and 4 bases had no gene match. The CDR3 spans 15 residues. Germline V gene sequence: CDR1 MDHEN, CDR2 SYDVKM.

The V and J genes are TRBV6-1 and TRBJ1-6, with no clear D. Germline CDR1 is MNHNS and CDR2 is SASEGT. V lost 3 bases to trimming and J lost 9 bases, with 21 bases between them. The CDR3 is made up of 17 amino acids. CDR3 sequence (DNA): TGTGCCAGCAGTGATTTATGGAACCAGGTCCGTGGTTCACCCCTCCACTTT. The encoded protein is CASSDLWNQVRGSPLHF.

The gene calls are TRBV7-2 and TRBJ2-5; 11 nucleotides line up with TRBD2. CDR3 length: 18 amino acids. Trimming cost V 0 bases and J 4 bases; bases outside gene matches: 10. CDR1 and CDR2 from the germline V gene are SGHTA and FQGNSA. The CDR3 bases are TGTGCCAGCAGCTTAGCGATACGTAGCGGGGGGGCTACAGAGACCCAGTACTTC. It codes for CASSLAIRSGGATETQYF. Supplemented by reference TRBV7-2 and TRBJ2-5, the full variable domain reads GAGVSQSPSNKVTEKGKDVELRCDPISGHTALYWYRQSLGQGLEFLIYFQGNSAPDKSGLPSDRFSAERTGGSVSTLTIQRTQQEDSAVYLCASSLAIRSGGATETQYFGPGTRLLVL.

This rearrangement joins TRBV5-1 to TRBJ1-1; D is undetermined. The CDR3 runs to 14 residues. The V gene's germline CDR1 is SGHRS and CDR2 YFSETQ. V was trimmed by 4 bases and J by 0 bases, leaving 10 bases between them. CDR3 in amino acids: CASSPSGLNTEAFF. Written as DNA, the CDR3 is TGCGCCAGCAGCCCTAGTGGACTGAACACTGAAGCTTTCTTT.

This sequence joins TRBV6-5 and TRBJ2-7; D unresolved. The CDR3 contains 14 residues. V lost 4 bases to trimming and J lost 3 bases, with 13 bases between them. The germline gives CDR1 MNHEY, CDR2 SVGAGI. For the CDR3, the DNA is TGTGCCAGCAGTTGGACCCGGACGGGCTACGAGCAGTACTTC. The encoded protein is CASSWTRTGYEQYF.

The chain carries TRBV6-1 and TRBJ1-6, with 9 bases fitting TRBD1. Trimming at V came to 3 bases and at J to 9 bases, leaving 6 bases not matched to a gene. The germline gives CDR1 MNHNS, CDR2 SASEGT. The CDR3 loop spans 15 amino acids. DNA of the CDR3: TGTGCCAGCAGTGACTCCGGGACAGGGATTTCACCCCTCCACTTT. Amino acids: CASSDSGTGISPLHF.

A few counts support this clonotype. The V call is TRBV2, the J call TRBJ1-2, with D perhaps matching TRBD1 (5 bases). Looked up from germline, CDR1 is SNHLY and CDR2 is FYNNEI. Trimming removed 5 bases at V and 14 bases at J, with 21 bases between. There are 13 residues in the CDR3. The CDR3 is CASSSDRDARRTF. The DNA of the CDR3 is TGTGCCAGCAGTTCCGATCGGGACGCCCGAAGGACCTTC.

The chain is built from TRBV5-4 and TRBJ2-7; 11 bases map to TRBD2. Trimming took 3 bases from V and 0 from J; bases not matched to a gene: 8. The CDR3 consists of 17 residues. Germline V gives CDR1 SGHNT, CDR2 YYREEE (reference sequence). The CDR3 loop reads CASSSNSGTSGSYEQYF. The CDR3 DNA follows: TGTGCCAGCAGCTCTAATTCCGGGACTAGCGGCTCCTACGAGCAGTACTTC.